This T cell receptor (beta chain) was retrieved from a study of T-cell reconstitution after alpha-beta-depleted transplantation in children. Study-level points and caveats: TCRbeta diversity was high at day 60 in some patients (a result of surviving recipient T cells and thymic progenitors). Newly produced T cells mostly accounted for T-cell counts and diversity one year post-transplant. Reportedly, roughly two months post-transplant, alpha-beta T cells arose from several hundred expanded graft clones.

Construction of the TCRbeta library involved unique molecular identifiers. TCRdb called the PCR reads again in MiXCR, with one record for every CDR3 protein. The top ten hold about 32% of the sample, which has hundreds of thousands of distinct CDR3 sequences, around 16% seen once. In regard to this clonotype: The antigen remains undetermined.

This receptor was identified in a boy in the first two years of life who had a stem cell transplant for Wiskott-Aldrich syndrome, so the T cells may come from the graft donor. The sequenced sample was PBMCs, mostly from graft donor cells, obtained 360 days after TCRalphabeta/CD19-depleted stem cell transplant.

CDR3 region: CASSQSRLAGGGWHFEQFF. The CDR3 region has the DNA TGTGCCAGCAGCCAATCCCGACTAGCGGGAGGGGGTTGGCATTTTGAGCAGTTCTTC. This rearrangement joins TRBV11-2 to TRBJ2-1, with 14 bases matching TRBD2. The CDR3 spans 19 residues. V lost 5 bases to trimming and J lost 9 bases; unmatched junction nucleotides: 18. Germline loops: CDR1 SGHAT, CDR2 FQNNGV.